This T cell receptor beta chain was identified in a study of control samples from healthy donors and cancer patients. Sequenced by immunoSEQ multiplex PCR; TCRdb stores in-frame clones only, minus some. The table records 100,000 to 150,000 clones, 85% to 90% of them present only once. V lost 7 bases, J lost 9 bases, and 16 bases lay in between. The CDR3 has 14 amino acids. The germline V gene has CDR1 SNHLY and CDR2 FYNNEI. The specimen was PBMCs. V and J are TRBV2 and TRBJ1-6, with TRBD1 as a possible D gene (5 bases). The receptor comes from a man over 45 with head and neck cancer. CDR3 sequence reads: CASNPRGESSPLHF. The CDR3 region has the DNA TGTGCCAGCAACCCCCGGGGGGAGAGTTCACCCCTCCACTTT.